Listed below are T cell receptor beta chains from one sample, sequenced in a study of T-cell reconstitution after alpha-beta-depleted transplantation in children. TCRdb analysed the PCR reads with MiXCR anew, one entry per CDR3 protein. The sample lists some 190,000 distinct CDR3 sequences, 11% seen once, with under 15% in the top ten. This material consisted of PBMCs, taken before TCRalphabeta/CD19-depleted stem cell transplant. The receptor set was obtained from a boy aged 2-9 years with acute myeloid leukemia, due to receive a stem cell transplant. The CDR3 runs from the conserved cysteine through the conserved F or W. Fields, in order: V gene, J gene, clone size, D gene, CDR3 protein, CDR3 DNA. D genes are given only for firm matches. Not every row has a clone size; where given, it reads once, few, many or a size class.

V gene: TRBV12-3/TRBV12-4; J gene: TRBJ1-2; clone size: many; D gene: -; CDR3 protein: CASVSGTSNYGYTF; CDR3 DNA: TGTGCCAGCGTCTCAGGAACGTCTAACTATGGCTACACCTTC
V gene: TRBV12-3/TRBV12-4; J gene: TRBJ2-3; clone size: many; D gene: -; CDR3 protein: CASGGWDTQYF; CDR3 DNA: TGTGCCAGCGGGGGTTGGGATACGCAGTATTTT
V gene: TRBV4-1; J gene: TRBJ2-5; clone size: many; D gene: TRBD2; CDR3 protein: CASSQVGLAGSQETQYF; CDR3 DNA: TGCGCCAGCAGCCAAGTCGGCCTAGCGGGGTCGCAAGAGACCCAGTACTTC
V gene: TRBV7-6; J gene: TRBJ1-5; clone size: many; D gene: TRBD1; CDR3 protein: CASSPGTGSDQPQHF; CDR3 DNA: TGTGCCAGCAGCCCAGGGACAGGGTCAGACCAGCCCCAGCATTTT
V gene: TRBV30; J gene: TRBJ1-1; clone size: few; D gene: -; CDR3 protein: CAWSRGGNTEAFF; CDR3 DNA: TGTGCCTGGAGTAGGGGGGGGAACACTGAAGCTTTCTTT
V gene: TRBV5-1; J gene: TRBJ1-2; clone size: many; D gene: -; CDR3 protein: CASSLRSGRTNYGYTF; CDR3 DNA: TGCGCCAGCAGCCTTCGTTCGGGGAGGACTAACTATGGCTACACCTTC
V gene: TRBV20-1; J gene: TRBJ2-3; clone size: many; D gene: -; CDR3 protein: CSARAGDTQYF; CDR3 DNA: TGCAGTGCTAGAGCCGGAGATACGCAGTATTTT
V gene: TRBV20-1; J gene: TRBJ1-2; clone size: many; D gene: -; CDR3 protein: CSARDSDLPYGYTF; CDR3 DNA: TGCAGTGCTAGAGATTCGGACCTTCCCTATGGCTACACCTTC
V gene: TRBV5-1; J gene: TRBJ2-7; clone size: many; D gene: -; CDR3 protein: CASSKEQAREQYF; CDR3 DNA: TGCGCCAGCAGCAAGGAACAGGCGCGCGAGCAGTACTTC
V gene: TRBV28; J gene: TRBJ1-2; clone size: many; D gene: -; CDR3 protein: CASERGGLLGYTF; CDR3 DNA: TGTGCCAGCGAGCGGGGGGGGCTCTTGGGCTACACCTTC
V gene: TRBV20-1; J gene: TRBJ2-3; clone size: many; D gene: TRBD2; CDR3 protein: CSATTSANTDTQYF; CDR3 DNA: TGCAGTGCTACGACTAGCGCGAACACAGATACGCAGTATTTT
V gene: TRBV5-1; J gene: TRBJ2-3; clone size: many; D gene: TRBD2; CDR3 protein: CASSPRGGYPDTQYF; CDR3 DNA: TGCGCCAGCAGCCCAAGGGGAGGGTATCCTGATACGCAGTATTTT
V gene: TRBV27; J gene: TRBJ2-5; clone size: -; D gene: TRBD2; CDR3 protein: CVSSDGTSGTQETQYF; CDR3 DNA: TGTGTCAGCAGTGACGGGACTAGCGGAACTCAAGAGACCCAGTACTTC
V gene: TRBV12-3/TRBV12-4; J gene: TRBJ1-6; clone size: many; D gene: -; CDR3 protein: CASSFGDSYLNSPLHF; CDR3 DNA: TGTGCCAGCAGTTTTGGGGACTCTTACTTAAATTCACCCCTCCACTTT
V gene: TRBV6-2/TRBV6-3; J gene: TRBJ2-3; clone size: few; D gene: -; CDR3 protein: CASSYDPRGGTDTQYF; CDR3 DNA: TGTGCCAGCAGTTACGATCCCAGGGGGGGCACAGATACGCAGTATTTT
V gene: TRBV5-1; J gene: TRBJ2-2; clone size: many; D gene: -; CDR3 protein: CASSPRLGEAGELFF; CDR3 DNA: TGCGCCAGCAGCCCCAGACTGGGGGAGGCCGGGGAGCTGTTTTTT
V gene: TRBV5-1; J gene: TRBJ2-5; clone size: many; D gene: TRBD1; CDR3 protein: CASSYASGQGETQYF; CDR3 DNA: TGCGCCAGCAGCTACGCCTCGGGACAGGGAGAGACCCAGTACTTC
V gene: TRBV28; J gene: TRBJ2-3; clone size: many; D gene: TRBD2; CDR3 protein: CASCSQAGRSTDTQYF; CDR3 DNA: TGTGCCAGCTGTTCACAAGCGGGACGAAGCACAGATACGCAGTATTTT
V gene: TRBV5-6; J gene: TRBJ2-1; clone size: many; D gene: -; CDR3 protein: CASSFSNEQFF; CDR3 DNA: TGTGCCAGCAGCTTTTCGAATGAGCAGTTCTTC
V gene: TRBV3-1; J gene: TRBJ2-1; clone size: many; D gene: -; CDR3 protein: CASSQIRGNEQFF; CDR3 DNA: TGTGCCAGCAGCCAAATTCGGGGGAATGAGCAGTTCTTC
V gene: TRBV20-1; J gene: TRBJ1-5; clone size: many; D gene: -; CDR3 protein: CSAAAGPRNQPQHF; CDR3 DNA: TGCAGTGCGGCGGCAGGGCCGCGCAATCAGCCCCAGCATTTT
V gene: TRBV5-1; J gene: TRBJ1-1; clone size: many; D gene: -; CDR3 protein: CASSPLQGAVSEAFF; CDR3 DNA: TGCGCCAGCAGCCCCCTACAGGGTGCGGTCTCTGAAGCTTTCTTT
V gene: TRBV5-1; J gene: TRBJ2-7; clone size: many; D gene: -; CDR3 protein: CASSLPGDEQYF; CDR3 DNA: TGCGCCAGCAGCTTGCCAGGGGACGAGCAGTACTTC
V gene: TRBV9; J gene: TRBJ1-1; clone size: many; D gene: -; CDR3 protein: CASSVGGLYGDTEAFF; CDR3 DNA: TGTGCCAGCAGCGTTGGGGGGCTTTACGGAGACACTGAAGCTTTCTTT
V gene: TRBV5-1; J gene: TRBJ1-4; clone size: many; D gene: -; CDR3 protein: CASSLGQIGEKLFF; CDR3 DNA: TGCGCCAGCAGCTTGGGGCAGATCGGTGAAAAACTGTTTTTT
V gene: TRBV27; J gene: TRBJ2-3; clone size: many; D gene: -; CDR3 protein: CASSLWGPSTDTQYF; CDR3 DNA: TGTGCCAGCAGTTTATGGGGCCCAAGCACAGATACGCAGTATTTT
V gene: TRBV12-3/TRBV12-4; J gene: TRBJ1-5; clone size: many; D gene: -; CDR3 protein: CASSLAGWEPQHF; CDR3 DNA: TGTGCCAGCAGTTTGGCGGGTTGGGAGCCCCAGCATTTT
V gene: TRBV6-1; J gene: TRBJ1-6; clone size: many; D gene: TRBD1; CDR3 protein: CASSTGQPHSPLHF; CDR3 DNA: TGTGCCAGCAGTACGGGACAGCCTCATTCACCCCTCCACTTT
V gene: TRBV11-2; J gene: TRBJ1-1; clone size: many; D gene: TRBD1; CDR3 protein: CASRPGGYRLAFF; CDR3 DNA: TGTGCCAGCAGACCAGGGGGCTATCGGTTGGCTTTCTTT
V gene: TRBV2; J gene: TRBJ2-6; clone size: many; D gene: -; CDR3 protein: CASSVENSGANVLTF; CDR3 DNA: TGTGCCAGCAGTGTTGAGAACTCTGGGGCCAACGTCCTGACTTTC
V gene: TRBV20-1; J gene: TRBJ2-5; clone size: many; D gene: TRBD1; CDR3 protein: CSATTGGETQYF; CDR3 DNA: TGCAGTGCTACGACAGGGGGGGAGACCCAGTACTTC
V gene: TRBV15; J gene: TRBJ2-7; clone size: many; D gene: TRBD2; CDR3 protein: CATREGGRETYEQYF; CDR3 DNA: TGTGCCACCCGCGAAGGCGGGAGGGAGACTTACGAGCAGTACTTC
V gene: TRBV10-3; J gene: TRBJ2-1; clone size: many; D gene: -; CDR3 protein: CAIRTTYNEQFF; CDR3 DNA: TGTGCCATCCGGACGACATACAATGAGCAGTTCTTC
V gene: TRBV7-8; J gene: TRBJ2-3; clone size: many; D gene: TRBD2; CDR3 protein: CASSQLAGGLTDTQYF; CDR3 DNA: TGTGCCAGCAGCCAACTAGCGGGGGGGTTGACAGATACGCAGTATTTT
V gene: TRBV28; J gene: TRBJ1-5; clone size: many; D gene: -; CDR3 protein: CASKWIYSNQPQHF; CDR3 DNA: TGTGCCAGCAAGTGGATTTATAGCAATCAGCCCCAGCATTTT
V gene: TRBV7-8; J gene: TRBJ1-1; clone size: many; D gene: -; CDR3 protein: CASSPRRLAGTPEAFF; CDR3 DNA: TGTGCCAGCAGCCCACGCCGTCTGGCAGGCACACCTGAAGCTTTCTTT
V gene: TRBV20-1; J gene: TRBJ2-7; clone size: many; D gene: -; CDR3 protein: CSATLGLEQYF; CDR3 DNA: TGCAGTGCTACCCTCGGTCTCGAGCAGTACTTC
V gene: TRBV7-3; J gene: TRBJ2-1; clone size: many; D gene: -; CDR3 protein: CASSPEPQGQQFF; CDR3 DNA: TGTGCCAGCAGCCCAGAACCACAGGGCCAGCAGTTCTTC
V gene: TRBV7-3; J gene: TRBJ2-5; clone size: many; D gene: -; CDR3 protein: CASSLSPFETQYF; CDR3 DNA: TGTGCCAGCAGCTTATCACCCTTTGAGACCCAGTACTTC
V gene: TRBV5-1; J gene: TRBJ1-1; clone size: many; D gene: -; CDR3 protein: CASFGQNTEAFF; CDR3 DNA: TGCGCCAGCTTCGGCCAGAACACTGAAGCTTTCTTT
V gene: TRBV2; J gene: TRBJ1-1; clone size: -; D gene: -; CDR3 protein: CASSELAGTFPEAFF; CDR3 DNA: TGTGCCAGCAGTGAATTGGCAGGGACCTTCCCTGAAGCTTTCTTT
V gene: TRBV5-4; J gene: TRBJ2-3; clone size: few; D gene: TRBD2; CDR3 protein: CASSEGTSGSTDTQYF; CDR3 DNA: TGTGCCAGCAGCGAGGGGACTAGCGGGAGCACAGATACGCAGTATTTT
V gene: TRBV12-3/TRBV12-4; J gene: TRBJ2-7; clone size: many; D gene: -; CDR3 protein: CASSLVQGGGYEQYF; CDR3 DNA: TGTGCCAGCAGTTTAGTTCAGGGGGGAGGGTACGAGCAGTACTTC
V gene: TRBV14; J gene: TRBJ2-7; clone size: -; D gene: TRBD2; CDR3 protein: CASSQGTSGIIYEQYF; CDR3 DNA: TGTGCCAGCAGCCAAGGGACTAGCGGGATTATCTACGAGCAGTACTTC
V gene: TRBV5-1; J gene: TRBJ1-1; clone size: many; D gene: -; CDR3 protein: CASSGGHLNTEAFF; CDR3 DNA: TGCGCCAGCAGCGGGGGACATCTGAACACTGAAGCTTTCTTT
V gene: TRBV7-8; J gene: TRBJ1-1; clone size: many; D gene: -; CDR3 protein: CASRSNRVGTLRDTEAFF; CDR3 DNA: TGTGCCAGCAGGTCAAACAGGGTGGGGACCCTTCGGGACACTGAAGCTTTCTTT
V gene: TRBV20-1; J gene: TRBJ2-7; clone size: many; D gene: -; CDR3 protein: CSARAHSGSYEQYF; CDR3 DNA: TGCAGTGCTAGGGCTCATAGCGGCTCCTACGAGCAGTACTTC
V gene: TRBV20-1; J gene: TRBJ2-2; clone size: many; D gene: TRBD2; CDR3 protein: CSARMASGRQVAGELFF; CDR3 DNA: TGCAGTGCTAGAATGGCTAGCGGGAGGCAAGTGGCCGGGGAGCTGTTTTTT
V gene: TRBV3-1; J gene: TRBJ2-2; clone size: many; D gene: -; CDR3 protein: CASSQGVGPNTGELFF; CDR3 DNA: TGTGCCAGCAGCCAAGGGGTCGGACCCAACACCGGGGAGCTGTTTTTT